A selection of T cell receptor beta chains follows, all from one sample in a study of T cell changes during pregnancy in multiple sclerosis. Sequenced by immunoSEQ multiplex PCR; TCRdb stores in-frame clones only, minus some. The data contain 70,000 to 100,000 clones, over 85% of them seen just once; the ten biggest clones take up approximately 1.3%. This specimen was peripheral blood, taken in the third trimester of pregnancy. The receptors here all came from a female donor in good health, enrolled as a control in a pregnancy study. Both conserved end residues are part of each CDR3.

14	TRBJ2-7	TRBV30	CAWGRLAGGLEQYF
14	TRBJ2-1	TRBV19	CASSIGTGMNEQFF
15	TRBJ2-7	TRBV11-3	CASSPGTSGSYEQYF
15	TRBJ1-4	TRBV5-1	CASSLVGQGEEKLFF
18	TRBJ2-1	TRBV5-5	CASSSAHWTSGAYNEQFF
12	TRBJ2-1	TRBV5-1	CASSQTYNEQFF
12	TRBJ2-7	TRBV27	CASRKTPYEQYF
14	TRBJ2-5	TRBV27	CASSSRSTQATQYF
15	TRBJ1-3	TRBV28	CASSRTGSSGNTIYF
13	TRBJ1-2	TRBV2	CASSAGGYYGYTF
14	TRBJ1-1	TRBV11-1	CASSLTEGRVEAFF
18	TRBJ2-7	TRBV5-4	CASSPGTSGSLVLREQYF
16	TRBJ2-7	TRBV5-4	CASSSGTAARFREQYF
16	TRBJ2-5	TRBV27	CASSPQGVEVQETQYF
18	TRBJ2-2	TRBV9	CASSPGLAGAGNTGELFF
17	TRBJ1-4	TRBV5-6	CASSLFRGDATNEKLFF
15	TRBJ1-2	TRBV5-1	CASSHPDSGIYGYTF
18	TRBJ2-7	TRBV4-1	CASSQGASGRPQGYEQYF
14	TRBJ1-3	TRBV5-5	CASSSTGTGNTIYF
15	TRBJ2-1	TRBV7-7	CASSAGTSGYNEQFF
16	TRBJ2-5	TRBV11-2	CASSLLVSGGGETQYF
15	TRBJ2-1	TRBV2	CASRGLAETYNEQFF
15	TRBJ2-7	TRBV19	CASSTILAGDYEQYF